These T cell receptor beta chains were read from a single sample in a study of blood T cell repertoires in COVID-19. The assay was immunoSEQ multiplex PCR, and TCRdb's table has in-frame clones only and misses some. Of approximately 240,000 clones in the sample, about 85% were seen once. Sequences were obtained from PBMCs or T cells enriched from blood (not recorded which). The source is a woman aged 25 to 45 with acute COVID-19. The CDR3 runs from the conserved cysteine through the conserved F or W. The D gene is left open where the match is weak. Some rows have no size entry. The others give once, few or many, or a class for an expanded clone.

V gene,J gene,clone size,D gene,CDR3 protein,CDR3 DNA
TRBV29-1,TRBJ2-1,NA,NA,CSVIDTSSYNEQFF,TGCAGCGTGATCGACACGAGCTCCTACAATGAGCAGTTCTTC
TRBV11-1,TRBJ2-7,NA,NA,CASSLTRTGIYEQYF,TGTGCCAGCAGCCTTACCCGGACGGGGATTTACGAGCAGTACTTC
TRBV14,TRBJ2-1,NA,NA,CASSQSEVEQFF,TGTGCCAGCAGCCAGAGTGAGGTTGAGCAGTTCTTC
TRBV3-1/TRBV3-2,TRBJ2-1,NA,NA,CASIHHHGSSYNEQFF,TGTGCCAGCATCCACCACCATGGGAGCTCCTACAATGAGCAGTTCTTC
TRBV7-2,TRBJ2-7,NA,TRBD1,CASSFDRGTYEQYF,TGTGCCAGCAGCTTCGACAGGGGAACCTACGAGCAGTACTTC
TRBV19,TRBJ2-1,NA,TRBD2,CASSFGGTYNEQFF,TGTGCCAGTAGTTTCGGGGGGACCTACAATGAGCAGTTCTTC
TRBV7-3,TRBJ2-1,NA,NA,CASSATSYNEQFF,TGTGCCAGCAGCGCGACATCTTACAATGAGCAGTTCTTC
TRBV29-1,TRBJ1-1,NA,NA,CSVVYAGRNTEAFF,TGCAGCGTTGTTTACGCAGGAAGGAACACTGAAGCTTTCTTT
TRBV30,TRBJ1-4,NA,NA,CAWSRTDNNEKLFF,TGTGCCTGGAGCCGGACAGATAATAATGAAAAACTGTTTTTT
TRBV4-3,TRBJ2-7,NA,NA,CASSQDPTDEQYF,TGCGCCAGCAGCCAAGATCCGACAGACGAGCAGTACTTC
TRBV7-2,TRBJ1-5,few,NA,CASSLGAPSNQPQHF,TGTGCCAGCAGCTTAGGGGCCCCTAGCAATCAGCCCCAGCATTTT
TRBV3-1/TRBV3-2,TRBJ2-5,NA,NA,CASSQDPVETQYF,TGTGCCAGCAGCCAAGATCCAGTAGAGACCCAGTACTTC
TRBV15,TRBJ1-1,once,NA,CATSRDLIADLLNTEAFF,TGTGCCACCAGCAGAGATCTTATAGCGGACCTTCTGAACACTGAAGCTTTCTTT
TRBV28,TRBJ1-2,NA,TRBD1,CASSPNPGQGIGDGYTF,TGTGCCAGCAGTCCGAACCCGGGACAGGGAATTGGCGATGGCTACACCTTC
TRBV18,TRBJ1-2,NA,NA,CASSPPSRVRYGYTF,TGTGCCAGCTCACCACCGAGTCGGGTCCGCTATGGCTACACCTTC
TRBV29-1,TRBJ1-5,NA,NA,CSVAGGPNQPQHF,TGCAGCGTTGCGGGAGGGCCAAACCAGCCCCAGCATTTT
TRBV3-1/TRBV3-2,TRBJ2-3,few,NA,CASSQSQGSDADTQYF,TGTGCCAGCAGCCAAAGCCAGGGAAGCGACGCAGATACGCAGTATTTT
TRBV11-2,TRBJ2-7,NA,TRBD2,CASSLGRSGTRVYEQYF,TGTGCCAGCAGCTTAGGCCGGTCCGGGACTAGAGTCTACGAGCAGTACTTC
TRBV7-6,TRBJ2-1,NA,NA,CASSLAGEVREQFF,TGTGCCAGCAGCTTAGCGGGTGAGGTCCGTGAGCAGTTCTTC
TRBV20-1,TRBJ2-3,NA,TRBD2,CSASPLAGEHGGDTQYF,TGCAGTGCTAGTCCCCTAGCGGGGGAGCACGGGGGAGATACGCAGTATTTT
TRBV5-8,TRBJ2-3,NA,NA,CASSPGIALFTDTQYF,TGTGCCAGCAGCCCCGGGATAGCGTTATTCACAGATACGCAGTATTTT
TRBV7-3,TRBJ2-3,NA,TRBD2,CASSLIAGGRTDTQYF,TGTGCCAGCAGCTTAATAGCGGGAGGACGCACAGATACGCAGTATTTT
TRBV7-2,TRBJ1-2,few,TRBD1,CASGRTGLYGYTF,TGTGCCAGCGGCCGGACAGGGCTCTATGGCTACACCTTC
TRBV2,TRBJ2-1,NA,NA,CASSELGGYEQFF,TGTGCCAGCAGTGAATTAGGGGGATATGAGCAGTTCTTC
TRBV4-3,TRBJ1-5,few,NA,CASSQDQRDGSQPQHF,TGCGCCAGCAGCCAAGATCAACGGGACGGGAGTCAGCCCCAGCATTTT
TRBV11-1,TRBJ2-7,NA,TRBD1,CASSLGGQGLNEQYF,TGTGCCAGCAGCTTGGGTGGACAGGGATTGAACGAGCAGTACTTC
TRBV24-1,TRBJ2-7,NA,NA,CATSGGPVGFSYEQYF,TGTGCCACCAGTGGAGGGCCTGTTGGGTTTTCCTACGAGCAGTACTTC
TRBV18,TRBJ1-1,NA,TRBD1,CASSPPGQGGGTEAFF,TGTGCCAGCTCACCACCCGGACAGGGAGGAGGGACTGAAGCTTTCTTT
TRBV11-2,TRBJ2-7,NA,TRBD2,CASSLDRARSGEGYEQYF,TGTGCCAGCAGCTTAGATCGGGCCCGGAGCGGGGAGGGTTACGAGCAGTACTTC
TRBV6-5,TRBJ1-2,few,TRBD1,CASRPTGVGNYGYTF,TGTGCCAGCAGACCTACAGGGGTAGGGAACTATGGCTACACCTTC
TRBV2,TRBJ1-6,NA,NA,CASSATSLSSYNSPLHF,TGTGCCAGCAGTGCGACTTCCCTGAGCTCCTATAATTCACCCCTCCACTTT
TRBV9,TRBJ1-2,NA,NA,CASSVGDIRGYGYTF,TGTGCCAGCAGCGTTGGGGACATAAGGGGGTATGGCTACACCTTC
TRBV19,TRBJ1-5,NA,NA,CASSIASGPQHF,TGTGCCAGTAGTATAGCAAGCGGGCCCCAGCATTTT
TRBV7-9,TRBJ2-5,NA,NA,CASSYSTNLQETQYF,TGTGCCAGCAGCTATAGCACAAACCTGCAAGAGACCCAGTACTTC
TRBV18,TRBJ2-2,NA,NA,CASSLQESGLGSNTGELFF,TGTGCCAGCTCACTTCAGGAGTCAGGGCTCGGATCGAACACCGGGGAGCTGTTTTTT
TRBV24-1,TRBJ2-1,NA,TRBD1,CATSTGTDTFPGDNEQFF,TGTGCCACCAGTACCGGGACAGATACATTTCCCGGAGACAATGAGCAGTTCTTC
TRBV2,TRBJ2-7,once,NA,CASSFSGTPPLEQYF,TGTGCCAGCAGTTTTTCCGGGACTCCCCCTTTGGAGCAGTACTTC
TRBV19,TRBJ2-3,NA,TRBD1,CASSQDRGGADTQYF,TGTGCCAGTAGTCAGGACAGGGGCGGCGCAGATACGCAGTATTTT
TRBV19,TRBJ1-4,NA,NA,CASSHPVGGNEKLFF,TGTGCCAGTAGTCACCCTGTCGGGGGGAACGAAAAACTGTTTTTT